The sequence of this T cell receptor (beta chain) was determined in a study of blood T cells in healthy people across ages. From germline, CDR1 is MNHNY and CDR2 SVGAGI (reference sequence). This CDR3 has 17 amino acids. The V end was cut by 0 bases, the J end by 7 bases, with 19 bases between. Next came a second PCR, run for about 6 to 11 cycles, which used a sample-barcoded 5' primer along with a J-beta primer mix. The template-switch adaptor, which had 12 random nucleotides, put a tag on each cDNA molecule. TCRdb recomputed calls from the 5' RACE reads with MiXCR, one row per CDR3 protein. The sample yields fewer than 700,000 distinct CDR3 sequences, roughly 48% seen once. Each sample yielded at least 6 million isolated PBMCs. A minimum of 5 micrograms of total RNA was extracted per sample. Concerning this clonotype: Its antigen remains unknown.

Overall study results and limits: Diversity figures based on one million T cells were deemed too low.

The genes are TRBV6-6 and TRBJ1-3, with D perhaps TRBD1 (5 bases). The sequenced sample consisted of blood. The sequence was collected from an elderly man in good health. The CDR3 loop reads CASSYSGQGIEGNTIYF. Written as DNA, the CDR3 is TGTGCCAGCAGTTACTCGGGGCAGGGTATCGAAGGGAACACCATATATTTT.